The entry below gives a single TCR beta chain sequence along with its context. This sample is part of a study of blood T cell repertoires in COVID-19. In terms of age and location, participants ranged from roughly 18 to 90 years and lived in about 25 US areas. Self-reported history from a screening survey and questionnaire set each donor's cohort. Cohort 3 donors were reported recovered after two negative PCRs, clearance, or symptom resolution. The authors' processing: Researchers report that nucleated cell counts were estimated from reference gene primer amplification. Assay: immunoSEQ multiplex PCR; the TCRdb copy retains only in-frame clones and omits some. The V and J calls and clone size are taken from that table; D and trimming were inferred from the DNA. The data show about 270,000 clones, around 89% seen once. Germline V gene sequence: CDR1 LNHNV, CDR2 YYDKDF (reference sequence). With 3 bases clipped from V and 4 bases from J, the junction kept 6 bases outside the gene matches. CDR3 length: 16 amino acids.

The sequencing input was PBMCs or T cells enriched from blood (not recorded which). The receptor was derived from a woman aged 45-65 years who had recovered from COVID-19. V gene TRBV15 combines with J gene TRBJ2-1, with 10 bases identical to TRBD2. CDR3 in amino acids: CATSSPSGSRYNEQFF. CDR3 nucleotide sequence: TGTGCCACCAGCAGCCCTAGCGGGAGTCGTTACAATGAGCAGTTCTTC.